The 15 T cell receptor beta chains presented below share a single source sample, sequenced in a study of OX40 agonist ivuxolimab in advanced cancers. TCRdb's table, derived via immunoSEQ multiplex PCR, lists solely in-frame clones and lacks some. The sample lists 40,000 to 60,000 clones, over 85% occurring once. The starting material was CD4+ or CD8+ T cells sorted from blood, obtained in a trial of the OX40 agonist ivuxolimab. The source of these receptors is an adult with an advanced solid tumor such as melanoma, head and neck, liver or kidney cancer.

V usage is TRBV27 and J usage is TRBJ2-1; 11 bases fit TRBD1. The V segment lost 1 base and the J segment 6 bases; nucleotides outside the gene matches: 5. Germline loops: CDR1 MNHEY, CDR2 SMNVEV (reference sequence). The CDR3 consists of 16 residues. This chain's CDR3 is CASSLFAGTGGNEQFF. The CDR3 DNA reads as TGTGCCAGCAGTTTATTCGCCGGGACAGGGGGCAATGAGCAGTTCTTC.

This clone was observed once. The chain employs TRBV7-9 and TRBJ1-2; D not certain. Germline V CDR1 and CDR2: SEHNR, FQNEAQ (reference sequence). Trimming left V 2 bases short and J 4 bases short, with 8 bases between. The CDR3 covers 13 residues. CDR3 region: CASSLSGTYGYTF. The CDR3 region has the DNA TGTGCCAGCAGCTTAAGTGGAACCTATGGCTACACCTTC.

Only one count was recorded for this clone. The V and J genes are TRBV7-2 and TRBJ1-3; D unclear. Trimming shortened V by 1 base and J by 10 bases, and 17 bases separated the two germline ends. The CDR3 runs 15 residues. The V gene's germline CDR1 is SGHTA and CDR2 FQGNSA. This CDR3 reads CASSLVTMPGRTIYF. The CDR3 DNA sequence: TGTGCCAGCAGCTTAGTTACCATGCCGGGGAGGACCATATATTTT.

This chain links TRBV27 with TRBJ2-7; no clear D. Germline-derived CDR1 and CDR2 are MNHEY and SMNVEV (reference sequence). The CDR3 covers 14 residues. V was trimmed by 3 bases and J by 7 bases, leaving 16 bases between them. CDR3 DNA sequence: TGTGCCAGCAGTTTTTTTTCCCCGGCTCGGGAGCAGTACTTC. It codes for CASSFFSPAREQYF.

The J gene is TRBJ2-5, the V gene TRBV6-5; D remains ambiguous. This CDR3 contains 10 residues. The ends were cut back, 4 bases at V and 4 bases at J, with 1 base in the middle. Germline CDR1 reads MNHEY; CDR2 reads SVGAGI. CDR3 in amino acids: CASSLETQYF. Here the CDR3 DNA reads TGTGCCAGCAGTTTAGAGACCCAGTACTTC.

The gene calls are TRBV2 and TRBJ1-3; a weak D match, TRBD1 (6 bases). The CDR3 is made up of 18 amino acids. With 0 bases removed from V and 0 bases from J, the gap between germline ends came to 15 bases. CDR1 is SNHLY, CDR2 FYNNEI, per germline. DNA of the CDR3: TGTGCCAGCAGTGAAGCGTATCCCCAGGGGCTCTCTGGAAACACCATATATTTT. Protein product: CASSEAYPQGLSGNTIYF.

This chain links TRBV28 with TRBJ2-5, with 9 bases lining up with TRBD2. CDR1 and CDR2 (germline): MDHEN, SYDVKM. V trimming: 1 base; J trimming: 5 bases; junction bases outside the gene matches: 5. CDR3 length equals 15 residues. The CDR3 spells CASSLLASGTETQYF. The CDR3 coding sequence is TGTGCCAGCAGTTTATTGGCTAGCGGGACGGAGACCCAGTACTTC.

Turning to this clone: Because the CDR3's place on the DNA is in doubt, the DNA is left out and the CDR3 is given as listed by TCRdb. The chain couples TRBV12-2 to TRBJ2-7; the tabulated D call, TRBD2, remains unverified against the DNA. TRBV12-2 is a known pseudogene. The CDR3 spans 15 amino acids, including both terminal residues. CDR3 sequence: CASRSWGRGTYEQYF.

This sequence joins TRBV18 and TRBJ2-1; 11 bases are a match to TRBD2. The V gene end was trimmed by 5 bases and the J gene end by 0 bases; junction bases not matched to a gene: 6. CDR3 length: 17 residues. Germline CDR1 KGHSH, CDR2 LQKENI. The CDR3 DNA sequence: TGTGCCAGCTCAACTAGCGGGAGTACTTCCTCCTACAATGAGCAGTTCTTC. As protein: CASSTSGSTSSYNEQFF.

This chain connects TRBV6-5 to TRBJ1-2; unclear D gene. The CDR3 length is 13 residues. Per germline, CDR1 MNHEY and CDR2 SVGAGI. Trimming pared 2 bases from V and 2 bases from J, leaving 6 bases between. CDR3 amino acids: CASSYRTNYGYTF. The DNA of the CDR3 is TGTGCCAGCAGTTACCGAACGAACTATGGCTACACCTTC.

The chain joins TRBV4-3 to TRBJ2-7, with 7 bases that match TRBD1. Germline lookup yields CDR1 LGHNA and CDR2 YSLEER. V was clipped by 4 bases and J by 1 base; unmatched bases: 7. This CDR3 has 15 residues. This chain's CDR3 is CASSRGQDWSYEQYF. The CDR3 DNA sequence: TGCGCCAGCAGCCGAGGACAGGACTGGTCCTACGAGCAGTACTTC.

J is TRBJ1-1 and V is TRBV9; a weak D match, TRBD1 (5 bases). CDR1 is SGDLS and CDR2 is YYNGEE in the germline V gene. V shed 0 bases and J shed 4 bases, with 13 bases lying between them. The CDR3 consists of 15 residues. CDR3 sequence: CASSVGEGVGTEAFF. The CDR3 DNA reads as TGTGCCAGCAGCGTAGGGGAAGGGGTGGGCACTGAAGCTTTCTTT.

V and J are TRBV7-2 and TRBJ1-2; D unclear. This CDR3 region has 15 residues. The germline CDR1 and CDR2 sequences are SGHTA and FQGNSA. The V end was cut by 5 bases, the J end by 0 bases, with 13 bases between. CDR3 sequence: CASSLSLRANYGYTF. The DNA of the CDR3 is TGTGCCAGCAGCCTCTCATTGAGAGCTAACTATGGCTACACCTTC. Full variable domain (rest looked up from reference TRBV7-2 and TRBJ1-2): GAGVSQSPSNKVTEKGKDVELRCDPISGHTALYWYRQSLGQGLEFLIYFQGNSAPDKSGLPSDRFSAERTGGSVSTLTIQRTQQEDSAVYLCASSLSLRANYGYTFGSGTRLTVV.

CDR3 loop: CASSFVLRETQYF. As DNA, the CDR3 is TGTGCCAGCAGTTTCGTCCTAAGAGAGACCCAGTACTTC. The rearrangement joins TRBV28 to TRBJ2-5; D gene uncertain. V was cut by 3 bases and J by 4 bases, with 9 bases left in between. Germline V CDR1 and CDR2: MDHEN, SYDVKM. The CDR3 runs 13 residues.

The chain recombines TRBV7-9 with TRBJ2-7, with 7 bases lining up with TRBD1. V dropped 2 bases and J dropped 2; count of bases not matched to a gene: 6. This CDR3 contains 15 residues. Germline CDR1 and CDR2: SEHNR and FQNEAQ (reference sequence). The CDR3 DNA reads as TGTGCCAGCAGCTTAACCGGGACAGTACCCTACGAGCAGTACTTC. Translation: CASSLTGTVPYEQYF. The whole variable domain, filled in from reference TRBV7-9 and TRBJ2-7, reads DTGVSQNPRHKITKRGQNVTFRCDPISEHNRLYWYRQTLGQGPEFLTYFQNEAQLEKSRLLSDRFSAERPKGSFSTLEIQRTEQGDSAMYLCASSLTGTVPYEQYFGPGTRLTVT.